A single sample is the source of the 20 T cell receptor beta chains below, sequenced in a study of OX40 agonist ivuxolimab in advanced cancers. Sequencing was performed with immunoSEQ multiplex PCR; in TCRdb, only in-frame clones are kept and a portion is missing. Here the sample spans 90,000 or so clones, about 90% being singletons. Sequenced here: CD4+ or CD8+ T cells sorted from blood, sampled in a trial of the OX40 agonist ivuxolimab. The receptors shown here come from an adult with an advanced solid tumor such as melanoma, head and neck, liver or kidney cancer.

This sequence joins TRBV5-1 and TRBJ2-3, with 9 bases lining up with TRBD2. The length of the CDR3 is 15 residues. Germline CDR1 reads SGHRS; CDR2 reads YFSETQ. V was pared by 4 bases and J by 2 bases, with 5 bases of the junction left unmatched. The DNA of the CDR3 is TGCGCCAGCAGCCTTAGCGGGAGAGACACAGATACGCAGTATTTT. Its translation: CASSLSGRDTDTQYF. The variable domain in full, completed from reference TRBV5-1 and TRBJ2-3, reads KAGVTQTPRYLIKTRGQQVTLSCSPISGHRSVSWYQQTPGQGLQFLFEYFSETQRNKGNFPGRFSGRQFSNSRSEMNVSTLELGDSALYLCASSLSGRDTDTQYFGPGTRLTVL.

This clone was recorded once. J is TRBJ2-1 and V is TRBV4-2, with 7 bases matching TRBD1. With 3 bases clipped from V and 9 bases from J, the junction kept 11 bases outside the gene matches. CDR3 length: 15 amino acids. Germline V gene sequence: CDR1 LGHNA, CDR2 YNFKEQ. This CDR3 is CASSQTGQIRGEQFF. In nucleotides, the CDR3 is TGTGCCAGCAGCCAGACAGGGCAGATCCGCGGTGAGCAGTTCTTC.

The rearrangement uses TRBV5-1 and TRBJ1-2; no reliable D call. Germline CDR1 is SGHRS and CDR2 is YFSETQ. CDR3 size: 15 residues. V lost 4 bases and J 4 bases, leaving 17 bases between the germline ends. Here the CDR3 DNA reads TGCGCCAGCAGCCCTGAGGGAGCTATGAGCTATGGCTACACCTTC. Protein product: CASSPEGAMSYGYTF.

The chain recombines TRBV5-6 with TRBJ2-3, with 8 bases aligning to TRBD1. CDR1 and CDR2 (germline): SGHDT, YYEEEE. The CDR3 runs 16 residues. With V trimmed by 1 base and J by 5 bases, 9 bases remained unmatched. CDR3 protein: CASSLITQGEVDTQYF. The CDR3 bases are TGTGCCAGCAGCTTGATCACACAGGGGGAGGTAGATACGCAGTATTTT.

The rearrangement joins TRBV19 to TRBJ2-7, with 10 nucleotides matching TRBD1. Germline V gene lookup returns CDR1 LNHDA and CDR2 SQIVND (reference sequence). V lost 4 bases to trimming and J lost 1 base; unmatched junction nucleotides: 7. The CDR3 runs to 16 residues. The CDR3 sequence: CASSSGQGGSSYEQYF. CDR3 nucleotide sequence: TGTGCCAGTAGTAGTGGACAGGGGGGATCGTCCTACGAGCAGTACTTC.

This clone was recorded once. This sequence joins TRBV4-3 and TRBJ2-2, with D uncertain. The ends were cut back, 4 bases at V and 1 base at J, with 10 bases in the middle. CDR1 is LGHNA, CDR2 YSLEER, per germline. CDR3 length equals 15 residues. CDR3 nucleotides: TGCGCCAGCAGCCCTAGATCAGAGAACACCGGGGAGCTGTTTTTT. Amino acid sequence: CASSPRSENTGELFF.

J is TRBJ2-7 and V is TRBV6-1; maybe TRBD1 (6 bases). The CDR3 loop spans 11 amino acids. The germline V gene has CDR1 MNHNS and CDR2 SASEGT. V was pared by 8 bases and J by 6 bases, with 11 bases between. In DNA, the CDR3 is TGTGCCAGCCGGACAGCCCTCGAGCAGTACTTC. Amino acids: CASRTALEQYF.

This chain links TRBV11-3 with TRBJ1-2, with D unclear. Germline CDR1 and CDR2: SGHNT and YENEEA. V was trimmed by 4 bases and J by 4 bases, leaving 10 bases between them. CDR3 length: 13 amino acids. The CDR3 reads CASSSGRIYGYTF. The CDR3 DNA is TGTGCCAGCAGCTCCGGACGGATCTATGGCTACACCTTC.

CDR3 sequence reads: CASSSIPRRTGADSGNTIYF. The CDR3 DNA follows: TGTGCCAGCAGCTCGATCCCTCGTAGGACAGGGGCCGACTCTGGAAACACCATATATTTT. This chain links TRBV5-4 with TRBJ1-3, with TRBD1 matching over 9 bases. The germline gives CDR1 SGHNT, CDR2 YYREEE (reference sequence). V lost 3 bases, J lost 0 bases, and 16 bases stayed unmatched. The CDR3 is 20 amino acids. Based on the CDR3 plus reference TRBV5-4 and TRBJ1-3, the full variable domain is ETGVTQSPTHLIKTRGQQVTLRCSSQSGHNTVSWYQQALGQGPQFIFQYYREEENGRGNFPPRFSGLQFPNYSSELNVNALELDDSALYLCASSSIPRRTGADSGNTIYFGEGSWLTVV.

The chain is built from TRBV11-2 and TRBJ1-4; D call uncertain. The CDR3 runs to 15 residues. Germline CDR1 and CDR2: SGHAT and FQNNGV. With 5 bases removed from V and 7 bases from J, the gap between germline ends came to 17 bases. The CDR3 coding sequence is TGTGCCAGCAGCCGGGATGTCTTCGCTGTTGAAAAACTGTTTTTT. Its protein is CASSRDVFAVEKLFF.

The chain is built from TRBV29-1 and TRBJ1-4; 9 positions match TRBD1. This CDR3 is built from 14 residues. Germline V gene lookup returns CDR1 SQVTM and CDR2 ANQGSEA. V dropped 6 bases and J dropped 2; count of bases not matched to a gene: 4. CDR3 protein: CSVRDRATNEKLFF. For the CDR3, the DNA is TGCAGCGTCCGGGACAGGGCCACTAATGAAAAACTGTTTTTT.

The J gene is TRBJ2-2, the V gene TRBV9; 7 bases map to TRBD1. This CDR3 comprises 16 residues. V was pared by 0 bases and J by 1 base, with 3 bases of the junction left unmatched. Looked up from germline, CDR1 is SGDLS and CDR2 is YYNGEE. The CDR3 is CASSVDGDRNTGELFF. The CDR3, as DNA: TGTGCCAGCAGCGTAGATGGGGACAGGAACACCGGGGAGCTGTTTTTT. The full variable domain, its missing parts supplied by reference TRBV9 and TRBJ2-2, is DSGVTQTPKHLITATGQRVTLRCSPRSGDLSVYWYQQSLDQGLQFLIQYYNGEERAKGNILERFSAQQFPDLHSELNLSSLELGDSALYFCASSVDGDRNTGELFFGEGSRLTVL.

CDR3 sequence reads: CASSWRGQETVAFF. In DNA form, the CDR3 reads TGTGCCAGCAGCTGGAGGGGGCAGGAAACGGTAGCTTTCTTT. This chain joins TRBV7-2 and TRBJ1-1, with 7 positions matching TRBD1. The trim removed 4 bases at V and 10 bases at J, leaving 12 bases unmatched. Per germline, CDR1 SGHTA and CDR2 FQGNSA. This CDR3 comprises 14 residues. Based on the CDR3 plus reference TRBV7-2 and TRBJ1-1, the full variable domain is GAGVSQSPSNKVTEKGKDVELRCDPISGHTALYWYRQSLGQGLEFLIYFQGNSAPDKSGLPSDRFSAERTGGSVSTLTIQRTQQEDSAVYLCASSWRGQETVAFFGQGTRLTVV.

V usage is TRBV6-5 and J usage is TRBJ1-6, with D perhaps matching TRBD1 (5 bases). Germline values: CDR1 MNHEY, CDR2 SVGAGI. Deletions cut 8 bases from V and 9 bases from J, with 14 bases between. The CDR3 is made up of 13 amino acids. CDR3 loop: CASGGFEASPLHF. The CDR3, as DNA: TGTGCCAGCGGGGGTTTTGAGGCTTCACCCCTCCACTTT.

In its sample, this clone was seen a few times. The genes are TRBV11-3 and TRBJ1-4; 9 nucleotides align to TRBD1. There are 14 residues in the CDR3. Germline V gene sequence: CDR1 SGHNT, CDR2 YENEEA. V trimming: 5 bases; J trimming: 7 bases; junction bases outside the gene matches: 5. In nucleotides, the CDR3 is TGTGCCAGCAGCCTCGGGACAGGGCTTGAAAAACTGTTTTTT. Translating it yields CASSLGTGLEKLFF.

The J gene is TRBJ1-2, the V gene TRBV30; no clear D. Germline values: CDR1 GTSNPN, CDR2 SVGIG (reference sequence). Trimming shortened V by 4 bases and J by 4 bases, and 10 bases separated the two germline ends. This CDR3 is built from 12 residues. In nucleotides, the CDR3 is TGTGCCTGGACAAGATCACTCTATGGCTACACCTTC. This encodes CAWTRSLYGYTF.

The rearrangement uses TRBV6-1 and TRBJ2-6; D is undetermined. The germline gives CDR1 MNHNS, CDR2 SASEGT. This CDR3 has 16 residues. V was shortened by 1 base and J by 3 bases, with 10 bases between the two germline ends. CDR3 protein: CASSEELGNGANVLTF. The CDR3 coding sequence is TGTGCCAGCAGTGAAGAGTTGGGGAATGGGGCCAACGTCCTGACTTTC.

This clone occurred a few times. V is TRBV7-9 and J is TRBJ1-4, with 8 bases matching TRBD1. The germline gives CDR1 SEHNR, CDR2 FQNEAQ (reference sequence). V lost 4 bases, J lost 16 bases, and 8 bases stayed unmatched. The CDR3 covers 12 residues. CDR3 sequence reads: CASSYSETGAFF. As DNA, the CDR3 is TGTGCCAGCAGCTACAGTGAGACAGGGGCGTTTTTT.

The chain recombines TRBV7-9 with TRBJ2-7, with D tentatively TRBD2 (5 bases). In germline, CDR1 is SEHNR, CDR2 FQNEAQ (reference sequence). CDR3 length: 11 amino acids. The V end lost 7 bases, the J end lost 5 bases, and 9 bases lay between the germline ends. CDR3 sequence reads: CASTRGDEQYF. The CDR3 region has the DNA TGTGCCAGCACCCGGGGAGACGAGCAGTACTTC.

CDR3 DNA: TGTGCCAGCAGCTCGCTATATAGCGGGAGTTACGAGCAGTACTTC. It translates to CASSSLYSGSYEQYF. The V and J genes are TRBV4-2 and TRBJ2-7, with 9 bases aligning to TRBD2. CDR1 and CDR2 from the germline V gene are LGHNA and YNFKEQ. The trim removed 5 bases at V and 4 bases at J, leaving 9 bases unmatched. The CDR3 has 15 amino acids.